The source of this TCR beta chain is a study of T cell repertoires in cytomegalovirus infection. Study as a whole: Public TCR beta signature analysis indicated the presence of both CMV infection and matching HLA type.

TCRdb re-analysed the reads in MiXCR, keeping a single row per CDR3 protein. The data contain more than 150,000 distinct CDR3 sequences, over 25% of them seen just once; the ten biggest clones take up 31%. This clonotype was seen a few times. CDR3 length equals 14 residues. The V and J ends lost 5 bases and 3 bases respectively, with 13 bases between them. The V gene's germline CDR1 is SGHNT and CDR2 YENEEA. The V and J genes are TRBV11-3 and TRBJ1-1, with D maybe TRBD1 (5 bases). The receptor was derived from a human donor in good health (CMV status not recorded). Some clones in this sample may be carry-over from other donors' samples. Sequencing input: PBMCs. The CDR3: CASSNEAGDTEAFF. The CDR3 DNA is TGTGCCAGCAGCAACGAGGCGGGGGACACTGAAGCTTTCTTT.